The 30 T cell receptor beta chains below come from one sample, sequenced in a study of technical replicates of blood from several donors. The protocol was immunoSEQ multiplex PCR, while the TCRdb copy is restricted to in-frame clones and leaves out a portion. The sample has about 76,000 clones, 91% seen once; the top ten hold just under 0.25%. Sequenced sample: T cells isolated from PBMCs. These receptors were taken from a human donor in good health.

The CDR3 here is CASSLGWRGDGYTF. As DNA, the CDR3 is TGTGCCAGCAGCCTGGGGTGGAGGGGTGATGGCTACACCTTC. J is TRBJ1-2 and V is TRBV11-2, with D perhaps TRBD1 (5 bases). The germline gives CDR1 SGHAT, CDR2 FQNNGV. The CDR3 spans 14 residues. Trimming took off 5 bases at V and 6 bases at J, with 16 bases between the two ends.

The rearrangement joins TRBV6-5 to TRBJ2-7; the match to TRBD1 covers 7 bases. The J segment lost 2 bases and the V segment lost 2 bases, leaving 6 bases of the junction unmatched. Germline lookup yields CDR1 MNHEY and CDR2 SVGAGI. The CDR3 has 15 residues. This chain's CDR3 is CASSYVGTDTYEQYF. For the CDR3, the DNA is TGTGCCAGCAGTTACGTGGGGACAGACACCTACGAGCAGTACTTC.

The CDR3 spells CASSLYGGTGELFF. For the CDR3, the DNA is TGTGCCAGCAGCTTGTACGGGGGCACCGGGGAGCTGTTTTTT. The V call is TRBV5-4, the J call TRBJ2-2; the D gene is possibly TRBD2 (6 bases). Germline V lookup: CDR1 SGHNT, CDR2 YYREEE (reference sequence). The CDR3 consists of 14 residues. V lost 1 base and J lost 4, with 8 bases in between.

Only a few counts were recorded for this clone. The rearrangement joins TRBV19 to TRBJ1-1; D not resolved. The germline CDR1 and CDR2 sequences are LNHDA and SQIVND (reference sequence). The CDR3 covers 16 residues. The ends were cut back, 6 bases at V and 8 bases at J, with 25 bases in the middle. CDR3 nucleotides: TGTGCCAGTAGACCATTAACCTCCGGGAGCCAGATAGAAGCTTTCTTT. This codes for CASRPLTSGSQIEAFF.

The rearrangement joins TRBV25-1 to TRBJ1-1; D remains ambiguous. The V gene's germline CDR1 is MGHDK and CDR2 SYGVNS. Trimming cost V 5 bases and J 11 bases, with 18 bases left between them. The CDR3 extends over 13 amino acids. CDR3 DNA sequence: TGTGCCAGCAGTATTACAGCGGCCCACGAGGCTTTCTTT. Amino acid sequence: CASSITAAHEAFF.

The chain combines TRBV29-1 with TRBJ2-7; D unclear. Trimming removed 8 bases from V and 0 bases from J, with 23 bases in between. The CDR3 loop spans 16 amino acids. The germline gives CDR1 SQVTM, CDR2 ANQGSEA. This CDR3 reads CSSLPSKLLFSYEQYF. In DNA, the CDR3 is TGCAGCAGCCTCCCCTCGAAGCTTTTGTTCTCCTACGAGCAGTACTTC.

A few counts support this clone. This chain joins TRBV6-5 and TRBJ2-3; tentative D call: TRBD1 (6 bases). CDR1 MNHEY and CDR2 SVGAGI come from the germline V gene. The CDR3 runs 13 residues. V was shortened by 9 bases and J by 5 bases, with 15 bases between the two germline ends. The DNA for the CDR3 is TGTGCCAGTTCGACAAGGGGGAAAGATACGCAGTATTTT. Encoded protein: CASSTRGKDTQYF.

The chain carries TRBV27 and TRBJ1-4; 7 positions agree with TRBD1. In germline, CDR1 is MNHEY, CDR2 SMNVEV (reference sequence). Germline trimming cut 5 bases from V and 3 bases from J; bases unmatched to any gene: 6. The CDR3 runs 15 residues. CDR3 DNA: TGTGCCAGCAGTGCCCTGACAGGGTCTAATGAAAAACTGTTTTTT. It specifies CASSALTGSNEKLFF.

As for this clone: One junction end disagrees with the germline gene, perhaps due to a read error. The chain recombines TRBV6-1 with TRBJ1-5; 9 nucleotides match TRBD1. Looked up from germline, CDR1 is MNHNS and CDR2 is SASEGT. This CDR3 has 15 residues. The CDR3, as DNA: TGTGCCAGCAGTGCCTTAACAGGGGGCAAACAGCCCCAGCATTTT. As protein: CASSALTGGKQPQHF.

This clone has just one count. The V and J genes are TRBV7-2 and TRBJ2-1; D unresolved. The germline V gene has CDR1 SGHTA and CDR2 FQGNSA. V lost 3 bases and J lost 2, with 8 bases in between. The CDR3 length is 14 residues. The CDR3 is CASSLRQTYNEQFF. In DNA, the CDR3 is TGTGCCAGCAGCTTGCGGCAAACCTACAATGAGCAGTTCTTC.

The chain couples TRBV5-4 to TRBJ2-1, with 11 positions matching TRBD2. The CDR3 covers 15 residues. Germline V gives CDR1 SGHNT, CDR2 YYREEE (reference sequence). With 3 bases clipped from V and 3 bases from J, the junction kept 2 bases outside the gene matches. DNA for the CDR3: TGTGCCAGCAGCTCGGGACTAGCGGTCTACAATGAGCAGTTCTTC. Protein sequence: CASSSGLAVYNEQFF. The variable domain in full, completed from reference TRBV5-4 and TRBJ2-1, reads ETGVTQSPTHLIKTRGQQVTLRCSSQSGHNTVSWYQQALGQGPQFIFQYYREEENGRGNFPPRFSGLQFPNYSSELNVNALELDDSALYLCASSSGLAVYNEQFFGPGTRLTVL.

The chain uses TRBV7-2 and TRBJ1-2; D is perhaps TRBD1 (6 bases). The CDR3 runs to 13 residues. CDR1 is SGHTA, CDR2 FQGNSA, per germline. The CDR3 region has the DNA TGTGCTAGCCGGGACACCGCTAACTATGGCTACACCTTC. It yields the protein CASRDTANYGYTF.

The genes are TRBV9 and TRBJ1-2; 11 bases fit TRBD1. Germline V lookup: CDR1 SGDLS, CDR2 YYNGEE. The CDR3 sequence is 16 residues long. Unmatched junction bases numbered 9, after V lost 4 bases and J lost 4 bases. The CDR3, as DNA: TGTGCCAGCAGCCCCCGGACAGGGGGCGCCTCCTATGGCTACACCTTC. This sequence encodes CASSPRTGGASYGYTF.

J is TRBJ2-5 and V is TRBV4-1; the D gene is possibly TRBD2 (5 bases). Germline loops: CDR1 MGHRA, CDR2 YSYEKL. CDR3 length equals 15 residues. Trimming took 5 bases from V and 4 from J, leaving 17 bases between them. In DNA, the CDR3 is TGCGCCAGCAGCGTGGGAGAGGGTCATTTAGAGACCCAGTACTTC. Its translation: CASSVGEGHLETQYF.

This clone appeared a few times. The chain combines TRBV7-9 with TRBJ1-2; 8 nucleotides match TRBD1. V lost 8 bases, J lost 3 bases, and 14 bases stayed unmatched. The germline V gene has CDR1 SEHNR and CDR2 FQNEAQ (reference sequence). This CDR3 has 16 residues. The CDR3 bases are TGTGCCAGCGCGTTAAGTTTTGACAGGGGCCACTATGGCTACACCTTC. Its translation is CASALSFDRGHYGYTF.

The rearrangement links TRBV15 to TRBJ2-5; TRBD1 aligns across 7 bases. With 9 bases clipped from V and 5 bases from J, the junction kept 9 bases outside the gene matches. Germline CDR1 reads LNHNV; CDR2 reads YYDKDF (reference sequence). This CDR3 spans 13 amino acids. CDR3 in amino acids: CATADREGETQYF. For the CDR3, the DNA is TGTGCCACTGCAGACAGGGAAGGGGAGACCCAGTACTTC.

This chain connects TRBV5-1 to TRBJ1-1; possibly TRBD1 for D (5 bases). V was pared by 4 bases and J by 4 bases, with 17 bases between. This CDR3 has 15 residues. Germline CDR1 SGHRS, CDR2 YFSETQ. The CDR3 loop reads CASSLVAGMGTEAFF. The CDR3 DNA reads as TGCGCCAGCAGCCTGGTAGCAGGGATGGGCACTGAAGCTTTCTTT.

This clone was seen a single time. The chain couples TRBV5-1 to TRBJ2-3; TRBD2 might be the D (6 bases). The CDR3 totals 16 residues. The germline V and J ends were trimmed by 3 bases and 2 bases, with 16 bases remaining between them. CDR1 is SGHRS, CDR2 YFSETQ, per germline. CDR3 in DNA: TGCGCCAGCAGCTCGGGGGACGGGTCTTACACAGATACGCAGTATTTT. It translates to CASSSGDGSYTDTQYF.

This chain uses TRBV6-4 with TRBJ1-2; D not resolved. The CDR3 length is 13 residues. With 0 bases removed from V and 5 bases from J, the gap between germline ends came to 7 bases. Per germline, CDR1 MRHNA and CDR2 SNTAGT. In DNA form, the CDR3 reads TGTGCCAGCAGTGACTCGCCAGGATATGGCTACACCTTC. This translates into CASSDSPGYGYTF.

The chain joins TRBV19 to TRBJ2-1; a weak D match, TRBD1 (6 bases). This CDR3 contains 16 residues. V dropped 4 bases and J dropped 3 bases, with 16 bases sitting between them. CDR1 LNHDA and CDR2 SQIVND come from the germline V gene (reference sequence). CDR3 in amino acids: CASSTRTVLGYNEQFF. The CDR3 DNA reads TGTGCCAGTAGTACCCGGACAGTCCTGGGCTACAATGAGCAGTTCTTC.

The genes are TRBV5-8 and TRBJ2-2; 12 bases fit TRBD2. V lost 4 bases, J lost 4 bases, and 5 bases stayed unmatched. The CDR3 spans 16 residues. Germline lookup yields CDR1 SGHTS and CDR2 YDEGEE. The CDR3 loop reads CASSGLAGPGTGELFF. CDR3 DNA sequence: TGTGCCAGCAGCGGACTAGCGGGGCCCGGCACCGGGGAGCTGTTTTTT.

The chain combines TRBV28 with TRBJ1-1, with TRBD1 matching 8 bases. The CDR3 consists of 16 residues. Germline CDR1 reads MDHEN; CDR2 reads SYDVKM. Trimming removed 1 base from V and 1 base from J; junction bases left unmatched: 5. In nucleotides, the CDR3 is TGTGCCAGCAGTTTATTGCCCGGACAGGGGAACACTGAAGCTTTCTTT. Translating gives CASSLLPGQGNTEAFF. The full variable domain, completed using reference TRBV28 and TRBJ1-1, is DVKVTQSSRYLVKRTGEKVFLECVQDMDHENMFWYRQDPGLGLRLIYFSYDVKMKEKGDIPEGYSVSREKKERFSLILESASTNQTSMYLCASSLLPGQGNTEAFFGQGTRLTVV.

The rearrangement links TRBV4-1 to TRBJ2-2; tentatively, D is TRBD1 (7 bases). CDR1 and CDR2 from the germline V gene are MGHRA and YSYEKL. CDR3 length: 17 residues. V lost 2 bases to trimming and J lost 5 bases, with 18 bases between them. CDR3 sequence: CASSQRPQGGGTGELFF. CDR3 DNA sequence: TGCGCCAGCAGCCAAAGACCCCAGGGGGGCGGGACCGGGGAGCTGTTTTTT.

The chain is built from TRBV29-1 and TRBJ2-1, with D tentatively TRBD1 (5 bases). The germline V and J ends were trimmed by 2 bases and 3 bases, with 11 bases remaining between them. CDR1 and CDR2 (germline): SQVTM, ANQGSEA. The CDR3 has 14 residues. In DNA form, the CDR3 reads TGCAGCGTTGAACTAGGGGCAGGCTACAATGAGCAGTTCTTC. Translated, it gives CSVELGAGYNEQFF.

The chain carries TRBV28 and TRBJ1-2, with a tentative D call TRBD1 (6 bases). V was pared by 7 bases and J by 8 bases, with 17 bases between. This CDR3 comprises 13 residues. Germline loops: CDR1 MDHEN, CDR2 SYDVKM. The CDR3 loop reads CASKTTGPGGYTF. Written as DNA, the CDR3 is TGTGCCAGCAAGACCACAGGGCCCGGGGGCTACACCTTC.

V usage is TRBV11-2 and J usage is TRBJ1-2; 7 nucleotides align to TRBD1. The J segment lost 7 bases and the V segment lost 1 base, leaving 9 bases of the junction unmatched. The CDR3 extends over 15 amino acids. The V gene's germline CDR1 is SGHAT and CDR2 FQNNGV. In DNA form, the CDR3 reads TGTGCCAGCAGCTTAGTTTCCGGGGCAGGGGGTGGCTACACCTTC. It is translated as CASSLVSGAGGGYTF.

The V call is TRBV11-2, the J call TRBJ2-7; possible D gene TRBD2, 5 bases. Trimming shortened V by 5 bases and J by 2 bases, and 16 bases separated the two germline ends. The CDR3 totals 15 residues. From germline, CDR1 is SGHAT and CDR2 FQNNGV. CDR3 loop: CASSTELVNAYEQYF. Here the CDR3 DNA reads TGTGCCAGCAGCACCGAACTAGTTAATGCCTACGAGCAGTACTTC.

The CDR3 region is CASSYSEGGVNTEAFF. The CDR3, as DNA: TGTGCCAGCAGTTACTCCGAGGGTGGGGTGAACACTGAAGCTTTCTTT. The gene calls are TRBV6-5 and TRBJ1-1; no clear D. The CDR3 length is 16 residues. V was trimmed by 0 bases and J by 0 bases, leaving 11 bases between them. CDR1 is MNHEY, CDR2 SVGAGI, per germline.

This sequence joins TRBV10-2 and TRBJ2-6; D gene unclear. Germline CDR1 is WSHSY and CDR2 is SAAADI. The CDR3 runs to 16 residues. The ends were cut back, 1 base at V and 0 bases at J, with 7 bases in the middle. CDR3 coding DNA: TGCGCCAGCAGTGAGTATGGCGGCTCTGGGGCCAACGTCCTGACTTTC. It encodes CASSEYGGSGANVLTF.

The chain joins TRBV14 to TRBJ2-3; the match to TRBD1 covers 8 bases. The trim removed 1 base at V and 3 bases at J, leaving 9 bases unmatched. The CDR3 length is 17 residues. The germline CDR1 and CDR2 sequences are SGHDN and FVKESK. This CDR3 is CASSQVSRGQRTDTQYF. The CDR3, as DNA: TGTGCCAGCAGCCAAGTCAGCAGGGGGCAACGGACAGATACGCAGTATTTT.